This entry lists 12 T cell receptor beta chains sequenced from one sample in a study of blood T cell repertoires in COVID-19. Method: immunoSEQ multiplex PCR; TCRdb's copy keeps in-frame clones and lacks some. The sample carries approximately 200,000 clones, roughly four fifths recorded once. Sequencing was done on a sample of peripheral blood. The receptors were gathered from a woman in her forties or fifties with acute or convalescent COVID-19.

The V gene is TRBV7-2, the J gene TRBJ2-1, with D possibly being TRBD2 (5 bases). Germline-derived CDR1 and CDR2 are SGHTA and FQGNSA. Trimming pared 5 bases from V and 13 bases from J, leaving 12 bases between. The CDR3 extends over 11 amino acids. The CDR3 nucleotides are TGTGCCAGCAGCCCGCGGACTGATCAGTTCTTC. This sequence encodes CASSPRTDQFF.

V gene TRBV10-3 combines with J gene TRBJ2-4; 8 positions match TRBD2. The CDR3 totals 18 residues. Germline loops: CDR1 ENHRY, CDR2 SYGVKD. After removal of 2 bases from V and 3 bases from J, the junction contained 12 bases not matched to a gene. CDR3 region: CAISEGSRGLEVKNIQYF. The CDR3, as DNA: TGTGCCATCAGTGAGGGGAGTAGGGGACTAGAAGTCAAAAACATTCAGTACTTC.

This clone was seen more than once but under ten times. This sequence joins TRBV5-1 and TRBJ2-2; D not resolved. Per the germline V gene, CDR1 is SGHRS and CDR2 is YFSETQ. The length of the CDR3 is 15 residues. Trimming removed 3 bases at V and 2 bases at J, with 11 bases between. The CDR3 reads CASSSKTDNTGELFF. The CDR3 DNA sequence: TGCGCCAGCAGCTCTAAAACAGACAACACCGGGGAGCTGTTTTTT.

The V call is TRBV2, the J call TRBJ2-3; 11 bases are a match to TRBD1. The CDR3 has 15 residues. With V trimmed by 5 bases and J by 6 bases, 7 bases remained unmatched. In germline, CDR1 is SNHLY, CDR2 FYNNEI. Here the CDR3 reads CASSRDRGGLDTQYF. As DNA, the CDR3 is TGTGCCAGCAGTCGGGACAGGGGGGGACTGGATACGCAGTATTTT.

This clone was detected only a few times. The genes are TRBV19 and TRBJ2-2, with D uncertain. Trimming cost V 7 bases and J 1 base, with 13 bases left between them. The CDR3 runs to 15 residues. The germline V gene has CDR1 LNHDA and CDR2 SQIVND (reference sequence). The CDR3 DNA is TGTGCCAGTACCAGGAAGGCGTGGAACACCGGGGAGCTGTTTTTT. This translates into CASTRKAWNTGELFF.

This chain links TRBV7-2 with TRBJ2-7, with 7 bases lining up with TRBD1. This CDR3 comprises 15 residues. Germline trimming cut 5 bases from V and 0 bases from J; bases unmatched to any gene: 7. Germline CDR1 is SGHTA and CDR2 is FQGNSA. The CDR3 coding sequence is TGTGCCAGCAGCCCCGACAGGGTGAGCTCCTACGAGCAGTACTTC. Translated: CASSPDRVSSYEQYF.

The CDR3 loop reads CASSLAERGYSYEQYF. In DNA, the CDR3 is TGCGCCAGCAGCTTGGCCGAGCGGGGTTATTCCTACGAGCAGTACTTC. The rearrangement links TRBV5-1 to TRBJ2-7; 7 bases line up with TRBD2. The CDR3 has 16 amino acids. Trimming cost V 0 bases and J 1 base; bases outside gene matches: 7. Germline loops: CDR1 SGHRS, CDR2 YFSETQ.

Notes on this clone: Distinct nucleotide sequences in the sample also encode this CDR3. This chain uses TRBV7-2 with TRBJ2-1; no reliable D call. Trimming removed 2 bases from V and 1 base from J, with 3 bases in between. Germline loops: CDR1 SGHTA, CDR2 FQGNSA. This CDR3 is 13 amino acids long. The chain's CDR3 is CASSLSSYNEQFF. For the CDR3, the DNA is TGTGCCAGCAGCTTATCTTCCTACAATGAGCAGTTCTTC.

V usage is TRBV14 and J usage is TRBJ2-6; D call uncertain. V was pared by 0 bases and J by 4 bases, with 16 bases between. Per the germline V gene, CDR1 is SGHDN and CDR2 is FVKESK. The CDR3 runs 18 residues. The CDR3 reads CASSQDMGWAWGANVLTF. The CDR3 DNA reads as TGTGCCAGCAGCCAAGATATGGGCTGGGCATGGGGGGCCAACGTCCTGACTTTC.

The gene calls are TRBV6-4 and TRBJ2-3; D ambiguous. The CDR3 has 13 amino acids. Germline CDR1 and CDR2: MRHNA and SNTAGT. Deletions cut 4 bases from V and 2 bases from J, with 7 bases between. CDR3 region: CASSVELTDTQYF. The CDR3 DNA is TGTGCCAGCAGTGTGGAGCTCACAGATACGCAGTATTTT.

This clone was observed a few times. The gene calls are TRBV18 and TRBJ2-7, with TRBD1 as a possible D gene (7 bases). Deletions cut 3 bases from V and 1 base from J, with 16 bases between. The CDR3 totals 16 residues. Germline V lookup: CDR1 KGHSH, CDR2 LQKENI. The CDR3 protein is CASSPRDSARSYEQYF. CDR3 DNA: TGTGCCAGCTCACCGCGGGACAGCGCCCGTTCCTACGAGCAGTACTTC.

This clone was recorded once. The chain employs TRBV2 and TRBJ1-1; 7 bases are a match to TRBD1. CDR1 SNHLY and CDR2 FYNNEI come from the germline V gene. CDR3 size: 15 residues. The V and J ends lost 6 bases and 3 bases, in that order; junction bases with no gene match: 10. The CDR3 sequence is CASRAQQGLDTEAFF. For the CDR3, the DNA is TGTGCCAGCAGGGCCCAACAGGGGTTGGACACTGAAGCTTTCTTT.